Each of the 30 T cell receptor beta chains below was sequenced from the same sample in a study of T cells in women clearing cervical HPV infection. The assay was immunoSEQ multiplex PCR, and TCRdb's table has in-frame clones only and misses some. This sample's table has 42,000 or so clones. The sample taken for sequencing was blood buffy coat. The receptors were sampled from a woman aged 18-70 years with a cervical HPV16 infection that either progressed to CIN3+ or cleared (not recorded which).

Note on this clone: The observed sequence ends 3 residues before the CDR3 terminus, with the missing tail filled in from the germline J gene. The chain links TRBV20-1 to TRBJ2-3, with 10 bases matching TRBD2. Germline V gene lookup returns CDR1 DFQATT and CDR2 SNEGSKA (reference sequence). The junction had 5 bases not matched to a gene; V was cut back by 2 bases and J by 0 bases. CDR3 size: 16 residues. This chain's CDR3 is CSARPLAGVSTDTQYF. CDR3 DNA (partial): TGCAGTGCTAGACCCCTAGCGGGGGTAAGCACAGATACG.

Comments on this clone: The read halts 3 residues ahead of the CDR3 end, with the missing end drawn from the germline J gene. The chain is built from TRBV14 and TRBJ2-7; 7 positions agree with TRBD1. With 0 bases clipped from V and 6 bases from J, the junction kept 14 bases outside the gene matches. Germline CDR1 and CDR2: SGHDN and FVKESK. CDR3 length equals 17 residues. The part of the CDR3 DNA that was read is TGTGCCAGCAGCCAAGAGAAGTTACAGGGGCTACTAATCGAG. Residues: CASSQEKLQGLLIE. The whole CDR3 reads CASSQEKLQGLLIEQYF.

Note on this clone: Read coverage stops 3 residues before the CDR3 terminus; the germline J gene supplies the remainder. The chain employs TRBV5-1 and TRBJ2-7, with D tentatively TRBD2 (7 bases). CDR1 SGHRS and CDR2 YFSETQ come from the germline V gene. V lost 4 bases and J 1 base, leaving 15 bases between the germline ends. CDR3 length: 15 amino acids. CDR3 DNA (partial): TGCGCCAGCAGCGCCCGAGGGGGAGGGTCCTACGAG. Amino acid sequence: CASSARGGGSYE. The CDR3 as a whole reads CASSARGGGSYEQYF.

In regard to this clone: The read halts 3 residues ahead of the CDR3 end, with the missing end drawn from the germline J gene. The chain joins TRBV11-2 to TRBJ1-5, with TRBD1 matching 8 bases. Trimming removed 4 bases from V and 2 bases from J; junction bases left unmatched: 1. This CDR3 spans 14 amino acids. Germline CDR1 SGHAT, CDR2 FQNNGV. This CDR3 reads CASSWGQGNQPQHF. The CDR3 bases that were read are TGTGCCAGCAGCTGGGGACAGGGCAATCAGCCC.

The CDR3: CASRSGTGAGYGYTF. The CDR3 DNA, read in part, is TGTGCCAGCAGGTCCGGGACAGGGGCCGGTTATGGC. V usage is TRBV2 and J usage is TRBJ1-2; 10 nucleotides agree with TRBD1. The read ends 3 residues before the CDR3 terminus; that terminus is restored from the germline J gene. This CDR3 is 15 amino acids long. The germline V gene encodes CDR1 SNHLY and CDR2 FYNNEI. J gave up 5 bases and V 6 bases, and 9 bases lay outside the gene matches.

Note on this clone: Coverage ceases 3 residues before the CDR3 finishes, and the germline J gene fills in the end. This chain connects TRBV5-1 to TRBJ2-2, with 11 nucleotides matching TRBD2. Trimming took 4 bases from V and 1 from J; bases not matched to a gene: 0. From germline, CDR1 is SGHRS and CDR2 YFSETQ. The CDR3 totals 15 residues. The sequenced part of the CDR3 DNA is TGCGCCAGCAGCACTAGCGGGGGGAACACCGGGGAG. Translating gives CASSTSGGNTGE. The whole CDR3 reads CASSTSGGNTGELFF.

On this clone itself: Read coverage stops 3 residues before the CDR3 terminus; the germline J gene supplies the remainder. The chain couples TRBV5-6 to TRBJ2-1; no clear D gene. Germline V gene data show CDR1 as SGHDT and CDR2 as YYEEEE. With 6 bases removed from V and 0 bases from J, the gap between germline ends came to 7 bases. This CDR3 is 13 amino acids long. The sequenced CDR3 bases are TGTGCCAGCATGGCTCTCTCCTACAATGAG. Translation gives CASMALSYNE. The CDR3 reads in full as CASMALSYNEQFF.

A remark on this clone: The CDR3 end is not reached by the read, which stops 3 residues before it; the germline J gene fills it in. This rearrangement joins TRBV5-1 to TRBJ1-1; 7 bases fit TRBD1. Germline lookup yields CDR1 SGHRS and CDR2 YFSETQ. There are 14 residues in the CDR3. V lost 4 bases and J lost 1; bases outside the gene matches: 4. The CDR3 DNA, read in part, is TGCGCCAGCAGCGCCGGGACAGAGAACACTGAA. Its translation: CASSAGTENTE. In full, the CDR3 is CASSAGTENTEAFF.

About this clone itself: The CDR3 extends 3 residues past the end of the read, so its final part is completed from the germline J gene. The genes are TRBV5-1 and TRBJ2-5, with TRBD1 as a possible D gene (7 bases). The CDR3 extends over 15 amino acids. V lost 1 base and J lost 2, with 12 bases in between. Per germline, CDR1 SGHRS and CDR2 YFSETQ. The CDR3 protein is CASSLQGGRQETQYF. Partial CDR3 DNA: TGCGCCAGCAGCTTGCAGGGGGGCCGACAAGAGACC.

The CDR3 loop is CSVEVGGPFYGYTF. The covered CDR3 bases are TGCAGCGTTGAAGTGGGGGGTCCATTCTATGGC. J is TRBJ1-2 and V is TRBV29-1; D is perhaps TRBD1 (5 bases). Read data end 3 residues before the CDR3 end; the end is taken from the germline J gene. CDR1 is SQVTM and CDR2 is ANQGSEA in the germline V gene. There are 14 residues in the CDR3. V lost 1 base to trimming and J lost 4 bases, with 13 bases between them.

On this clone itself: The read ends 3 residues shy of where the CDR3 ends; the end is completed using the germline J gene. V is TRBV19 and J is TRBJ1-6; 7 bases are shared with TRBD1. The CDR3 is made up of 16 amino acids. Per germline, CDR1 LNHDA and CDR2 SQIVND (reference sequence). The V segment lost 9 bases and the J segment 8 bases; nucleotides outside the gene matches: 16. This chain's CDR3 is CASQEGGAVHHSPLHF. Partial CDR3 DNA: TGTGCCAGCCAGGAAGGGGGCGCGGTGCACCATTCACCC.

Comments on this clone: The read terminates 3 residues ahead of where the CDR3 ends, so the germline J gene completes it. The V and J genes are TRBV13 and TRBJ2-2; no definite D call. Trimming removed 8 bases from V and 1 base from J, with 11 bases in between. This CDR3 contains 14 residues. Per the germline V gene, CDR1 is PRHDT and CDR2 is FYEKMQ (reference sequence). The CDR3 sequence is CASRPLGNTGELFF. The covered CDR3 bases are TGTGCCAGCCGTCCGCTAGGGAACACCGGGGAG.

As for this clone: The read terminates 3 residues before the CDR3 end, so the remaining end is supplied by the germline J gene. This chain links TRBV7-3 with TRBJ1-2; TRBD1 matches at 11 bases. CDR3 size: 13 residues. The germline CDR1 and CDR2 sequences are SGHTA and FQGTGA. Incomplete CDR3 DNA: TGTGCCAGCAGCTTGGGACAGGGGGAGGGC. Translated: CASSLGQGEG. The CDR3 in its entirety is CASSLGQGEGYTF.

A note on this clone: From the germline J gene comes the end of the CDR3, since the read stops 3 residues before it. The chain has TRBV11-2 and TRBJ1-5; D may be TRBD1 (6 bases). Looked up from germline, CDR1 is SGHAT and CDR2 is FQNNGV. The CDR3 contains 15 residues. Trimming left V 0 bases short and J 4 bases short, with 10 bases between. Partial CDR3 DNA: TGTGCCAGCAGCTTAGAGGGGCAGGGGAATCAGCCC. Residues: CASSLEGQGNQP. The CDR3, in full, reads CASSLEGQGNQPQHF.

A remark on this clone: Read data end 3 residues before the CDR3 end; the end is taken from the germline J gene. V and J are TRBV29-1 and TRBJ2-1; perhaps TRBD2 as D (5 bases). The CDR3 length is 12 residues. Germline CDR1 and CDR2: SQVTM and ANQGSEA. The germline V and J ends were trimmed by 4 bases and 8 bases, with 12 bases remaining between them. CDR3 loop: CSVVSGVDEQFF. CDR3 DNA (partial): TGCAGCGTTGTAAGCGGAGTGGATGAG.

A remark on this clone: The read falls 3 residues short of the CDR3 end, and the missing part is taken from the germline J gene. The V call is TRBV2, the J call TRBJ1-5, with D possibly TRBD1 on 6 matching bases. The CDR3 is made up of 15 amino acids. Per germline, CDR1 SNHLY and CDR2 FYNNEI. The V and J ends lost 4 bases and 0 bases respectively, with 10 bases between them. This chain's CDR3 is CASSGGGHSNQPQHF. The CDR3 bases that were read are TGTGCCAGCAGTGGGGGGGGACATAGCAATCAGCCC.

To note about this clone: The read gets to within 3 residues of the CDR3 end, and the germline J gene fills in the rest. V gene TRBV19 combines with J gene TRBJ1-1; tentative D call: TRBD1 (6 bases). The CDR3 runs to 13 residues. The V and J ends lost 5 bases and 4 bases respectively, with 11 bases between them. The V gene's germline CDR1 is LNHDA and CDR2 SQIVND (reference sequence). The CDR3 reads CASSPTGLTEAFF. The CDR3 DNA, read in part, is TGTGCCAGTAGTCCCACAGGGCTCACTGAA.

As concerns this clone: The read terminates 3 residues ahead of where the CDR3 ends, so the germline J gene completes it. The chain joins TRBV29-1 to TRBJ2-7, with 10 bases that match TRBD1. The J segment lost 5 bases and the V segment lost 6 bases, leaving 1 base of the junction unmatched. The germline gives CDR1 SQVTM, CDR2 ANQGSEA. This CDR3 spans 11 amino acids. The DNA read from the CDR3 is TGCAGCGTCGACAGGGGGCACGAG. Residues: CSVDRGHE. The full CDR3 protein is CSVDRGHEQYF.

Worth noting for this clone: Read coverage stops 3 residues before the CDR3 terminus; the germline J gene supplies the remainder. The chain links TRBV11-3 to TRBJ2-1, with D perhaps matching TRBD1 (6 bases). The CDR3 is 15 residues long. The germline V and J ends were trimmed by 3 bases and 0 bases, with 9 bases remaining between them. Germline CDR1 and CDR2: SGHNT and YENEEA. The CDR3 sequence: CASSFRGSSYNEQFF. The covered CDR3 bases are TGTGCCAGCAGCTTCAGGGGTAGCTCCTACAATGAG.

Remarks on this clone: Read coverage stops 3 residues before the CDR3 terminus; the germline J gene supplies the remainder. J is TRBJ2-5 and V is TRBV14; D remains unclear. This CDR3 is built from 15 residues. Germline values: CDR1 SGHDN, CDR2 FVKESK. The V and J ends lost 2 bases and 0 bases respectively, with 10 bases between them. The CDR3 sequence: CASSQRHGYQETQYF. The sequenced part of the CDR3 DNA is TGTGCCAGCAGCCAACGCCACGGGTACCAAGAGACC.

Points on this clone: Sequencing ends 3 residues short of the CDR3 end; the germline J gene provides the rest. This rearrangement joins TRBV9 to TRBJ2-3, with 10 bases identical to TRBD2. This CDR3 spans 16 amino acids. J lost 4 bases, V lost 5 bases, and 10 bases had no gene match. The V gene's germline CDR1 is SGDLS and CDR2 YYNGEE. The CDR3 sequence is CASSKTSGILPDTQYF. Partial CDR3 DNA: TGTGCCAGCAGTAAAACTAGCGGGATCCTCCCAGATACG.

The sequenced CDR3 bases are TGTGCCAGCAGTGTGCGGGGGGCGAACACTGAA. Residues: CASSVRGANTE. In full, the CDR3 is CASSVRGANTEAFF. This sequence joins TRBV2 and TRBJ1-1, with a possible D match to TRBD1 (6 bases). The DNA ends 3 residues before the CDR3 does, and the rest of the CDR3 is filled in from the germline J gene. CDR1 and CDR2 (germline): SNHLY, FYNNEI. This CDR3 comprises 14 residues. V was cut by 4 bases and J by 1 base, with 10 bases left in between.

Comments on this clone: Read sequence stops 3 residues before the CDR3 end, and the germline J gene provides the missing end. The gene calls are TRBV5-1 and TRBJ2-2; TRBD1 aligns across 11 bases. The CDR3 runs 17 residues. Germline CDR1 and CDR2: SGHRS and YFSETQ. V shed 4 bases, J shed 4 bases, and the junction held 9 bases outside the gene matches. CDR3 DNA (partial): TGCGCCAGCAGCCGCCCCGGGACAGGGGGTGTCACCGGGGAG. Residues: CASSRPGTGGVTGE. The complete CDR3 sequence is CASSRPGTGGVTGELFF. The variable domain in full, completed from reference TRBV5-1 and TRBJ2-2, reads KAGVTQTPRYLIKTRGQQVTLSCSPISGHRSVSWYQQTPGQGLQFLFEYFSETQRNKGNFPGRFSGRQFSNSRSEMNVSTLELGDSALYLCASSRPGTGGVTGELFFGEGSRLTVL.

Note on this clone: The observed sequence ends 3 residues before the CDR3 terminus, with the missing tail filled in from the germline J gene. The chain uses TRBV2 and TRBJ2-1; 7 nucleotides match TRBD2. Germline lookup yields CDR1 SNHLY and CDR2 FYNNEI. V lost 6 bases to trimming and J lost 7 bases; unmatched junction nucleotides: 9. This CDR3 comprises 14 residues. The covered CDR3 bases are TGTGCCAGCAGGGAGGAGCGGGGAGGGAATGAG. This gives the protein CASREERGGNE. The CDR3 reads in full as CASREERGGNEQFF.

A note on this clone: The read stops 3 residues short of the end of the CDR3; the missing end is completed from the germline J gene. The V gene is TRBV29-1, the J gene TRBJ2-7, with 9 bases that match TRBD1. The ends lost 3 bases at V and 4 bases at J; junction bases unmatched: 4. Germline CDR1 is SQVTM and CDR2 is ANQGSEA. The CDR3 is 13 amino acids. Incomplete CDR3 DNA: TGCAGCGTTGAGGACAGGGGTTCATACGAG. This codes for CSVEDRGSYE. The CDR3 in full is CSVEDRGSYEQYF.

Concerning this clone: The sequenced fragment ends 3 residues before the CDR3 boundary, so the rest is inferred from the germline J gene. V and J are TRBV20-1 and TRBJ1-2; D perhaps matches TRBD1 (5 bases). The CDR3 is 14 amino acids. Trimming left V 3 bases short and J 4 bases short, with 15 bases between. In germline, CDR1 is DFQATT, CDR2 SNEGSKA (reference sequence). The CDR3 loop is CSASTRVTGYGYTF. CDR3 DNA, as far as it was read: TGCAGTGCTAGTACCAGGGTTACTGGCTATGGC.

The CDR3 here is CASSAPTRYNEQFF. The CDR3 DNA, read in part, is TGTGCCAGCAGCGCCCCCACTAGATACAATGAG. This chain joins TRBV7-9 and TRBJ2-1; tentative D call: TRBD2 (5 bases). The read halts 3 residues ahead of the CDR3 end, with the missing end drawn from the germline J gene. CDR3 length: 14 amino acids. Germline V lookup: CDR1 SEHNR, CDR2 FQNEAQ (reference sequence). With 5 bases removed from V and 4 bases from J, the gap between germline ends came to 12 bases.

Note on this clone: Read sequence stops 3 residues before the CDR3 end, and the germline J gene provides the missing end. The chain uses TRBV13 and TRBJ2-1, with TRBD2 as a possible D gene (5 bases). Germline V gene sequence: CDR1 PRHDT, CDR2 FYEKMQ (reference sequence). The CDR3 loop spans 13 amino acids. Between the trimmed V and J ends, which lost 4 bases and 5 bases, there was a span of 9 bases. The covered CDR3 bases are TGTGCCAGCAGCTCCTCACTAGACAATGAG. Translated: CASSSSLDNE. The entire CDR3 is CASSSSLDNEQFF.

Worth noting for this clone: The CDR3 end lies 3 residues beyond the end of the read and is filled in from the germline J gene. This sequence joins TRBV20-1 and TRBJ1-1; perhaps TRBD1 as D (6 bases). V was pared by 5 bases and J by 0 bases, with 22 bases between. In germline, CDR1 is DFQATT, CDR2 SNEGSKA (reference sequence). CDR3 length equals 17 residues. CDR3 bases read: TGCAGTGCTGCTAGGGTGGGGGCAAAGCCCATGAACACTGAA. Its translation: CSAARVGAKPMNTE. The CDR3 in full is CSAARVGAKPMNTEAFF.

With regard to this clone: The sequenced fragment ends 3 residues before the CDR3 boundary, so the rest is inferred from the germline J gene. The rearrangement uses TRBV9 and TRBJ1-4; the match to TRBD1 covers 10 bases. This CDR3 is built from 14 residues. The V gene end was trimmed by 3 bases and the J gene end by 7 bases; junction bases not matched to a gene: 3. The germline CDR1 and CDR2 sequences are SGDLS and YYNGEE. The DNA read from the CDR3 is TGTGCCAGCAGCGAGACAGGGGGCAGTGAAAAA. Protein product: CASSETGGSEK. The full CDR3 reads CASSETGGSEKLFF.